A selection of T cell receptor beta chains follows, all from one sample in a study of blood T cell repertoires in COVID-19. The repertoire was sequenced with immunoSEQ multiplex PCR; TCRdb's copy has only in-frame clones and lacks some. The sample has 150,000 or so clones, about four fifths seen once. Sequences were obtained from peripheral blood. All receptors come from a man aged 65 to 85 who had recovered from COVID-19. Each CDR3 is given with its conserved first and last residue. The D gene is left open where the match is weak. Not every row has a clone size; where given, it reads once, few, many or a size class.

TRBV6-5	NA	TRBD1	TRBJ2-5	CASSQRQGTQETQYF	TGTGCCAGCAGTCAAAGACAGGGGACCCAAGAGACCCAGTACTTC
TRBV28	NA	TRBD2	TRBJ2-7	CASSGGLAIPYEQYF	TGTGCCAGCAGCGGGGGACTAGCGATCCCTTACGAGCAGTACTTC
TRBV28	NA	NA	TRBJ1-4	CASSLASNEKLFF	TGTGCCAGCAGTTTAGCCAGTAATGAAAAACTGTTTTTT
TRBV3-1/TRBV3-2	NA	NA	TRBJ1-2	CASSPSRDSGYTF	TGTGCCAGCAGCCCCTCCCGGGACTCCGGCTACACCTTC
TRBV6-1	NA	NA	TRBJ1-5	CASSPPGGPQHF	TGTGCCAGCAGTCCGCCGGGGGGGCCCCAGCATTTT
TRBV30	NA	NA	TRBJ2-2	CAWSSAGTGELFF	TGTGCCTGGAGTTCCGCGGGCACCGGGGAGCTGTTTTTT
TRBV7-6	NA	TRBD1	TRBJ2-7	CASSLGPDRVYEQYF	TGTGCCAGCAGCTTAGGGCCTGACAGGGTCTACGAGCAGTACTTC
TRBV5-6	NA	TRBD2	TRBJ2-1	CASSLPGTRASYNEQFF	TGTGCCAGCAGCCTCCCCGGGACTAGAGCGTCCTACAATGAGCAGTTCTTC
TRBV21-1	NA	NA	TRBJ2-7	CASSTSSYEQYF	TGTGCCAGCAGCACGAGCTCCTACGAGCAGTACTTC
TRBV30	once	NA	TRBJ2-1	CAWSVQGVNEQFF	TGTGCCTGGAGTGTACAGGGAGTCAATGAGCAGTTCTTC
TRBV29-1	NA	NA	TRBJ1-1	CSVAGQENTEAFF	TGCAGCGTTGCGGGACAAGAGAACACTGAAGCTTTCTTT
TRBV28	NA	NA	TRBJ2-2	CASSFPGGSTGELFF	TGTGCCAGCAGTTTCCCAGGGGGGTCTACCGGGGAGCTGTTTTTT
TRBV3-1/TRBV3-2	NA	TRBD2	TRBJ2-5	CASSQGTGGETQYF	TGTGCCAGCAGCCAAGGAACGGGGGGGGAGACCCAGTACTTC
TRBV7-2	NA	TRBD1	TRBJ1-1	CASSGQENTEAFF	TGTGCCAGCAGCGGACAGGAGAACACTGAAGCTTTCTTT
TRBV27	NA	TRBD1	TRBJ2-7	CASIKTRDRATEQYF	TGTGCCAGCATCAAGACGCGGGACAGGGCGACCGAGCAGTACTTC
TRBV6-5	once	NA	TRBJ1-3	CASSIRQASGNTIYF	TGTGCCAGCAGCATTCGACAAGCCTCTGGAAACACCATATATTTT
TRBV6-1	NA	NA	TRBJ2-2	CASNQGDHGELFF	TGTGCCAGCAACCAAGGGGATCACGGGGAGCTGTTTTTT
TRBV3-1/TRBV3-2	once	TRBD1	TRBJ1-3	CASSPTGDGNTIYF	TGTGCCAGCAGCCCCACAGGGGATGGAAACACCATATATTTT
TRBV13	NA	TRBD2	TRBJ2-1	CASTRKNPGLAGHYNEQFF	TGTGCCAGCACCCGCAAAAACCCTGGACTAGCGGGACACTACAATGAGCAGTTCTTC
TRBV7-9	NA	NA	TRBJ2-7	CASSSQGGQYEQYF	TGTGCCAGCAGTTCTCAGGGGGGTCAATACGAGCAGTACTTC
TRBV19	few	TRBD2	TRBJ2-7	CASSPGLTYEQYF	TGTGCCAGCTCACCGGGACTAACCTACGAGCAGTACTTC
TRBV7-9	few	TRBD1	TRBJ1-6	CASSLGQGAGAPLHF	TGTGCCAGCAGCTTAGGGCAGGGGGCTGGGGCACCCCTCCACTTT
TRBV5-4	NA	NA	TRBJ2-4	CASSYWGGRAKNIQYF	TGTGCCAGCAGCTACTGGGGGGGCCGGGCCAAAAACATTCAGTACTTC
TRBV7-2	NA	TRBD2	TRBJ2-5	CASSFAYMGGETQYF	TGTGCCAGCAGCTTCGCCTACATGGGAGGGGAGACCCAGTACTTC
TRBV7-9	NA	TRBD1	TRBJ2-7	CASSLAIGQAAYEQYF	TGTGCCAGCAGCTTAGCAATAGGACAGGCGGCCTACGAGCAGTACTTC
TRBV19	NA	TRBD1	TRBJ1-5	CASSPSTGGAQPQHF	TGTGCCAGTAGTCCGTCGACAGGGGGTGCTCAGCCCCAGCATTTT
TRBV29-1	NA	NA	TRBJ2-5	CSVEDINGRERETQYF	TGCAGCGTTGAAGACATAAATGGGAGAGAACGGGAGACCCAGTACTTC
TRBV6-2/TRBV6-3	NA	NA	TRBJ2-3	CASSTLAEAPTDTQYF	TGTGCCAGCAGTACGTTAGCGGAAGCTCCCACAGATACGCAGTATTTT
TRBV7-2	NA	NA	TRBJ2-3	CASSLGGTYRDTQYF	TGTGCCAGCAGCCTTGGGGGGACTTACCGAGATACGCAGTATTTT
TRBV10-1	few	TRBD2	TRBJ2-3	CASSSTSGNTDTQYF	TGCGCCAGCAGCTCGACTAGCGGGAACACAGATACGCAGTATTTT
TRBV18	NA	NA	TRBJ1-2	CASSPGGGAESNYGYTF	TGTGCCAGCTCACCAGGAGGGGGGGCAGAATCTAACTATGGCTACACCTTC